This TCR beta chain was recorded in a study of early T cells in non-severe SARS-CoV-2 infection (dated by TCRdb to about 2021). Study-wide context: Because TCR sequencing was done on bulk RNA from unsorted whole blood, the alpha and beta chains could not be paired.

Set within a cohort of healthcare workers in London, UK, this nested case-control study involved weekly PCR testing of nasopharyngeal swabs along with blood sampling. Healthcare workers were enrolled in the week of the UK lockdown, from 23 to 31 March 2020, and were followed every week for up to 16 weeks. CDR1 SGHNT and CDR2 YENEEA are derived from the germline V gene. The CDR3 spans 13 residues, from the cysteine through the phenylalanine. Kept here is only the CDR3 DNA, which spans 39 bases and is read in frame from base 1. V is cut back by 5 bases and J by 7 bases, with 5 bases in the junction unmatched. The paper's findings and limits, for the study overall: VDJdb matching was skewed toward anti-spike CD8 responses, so virus-specific expansions were likely underestimated and private and CD4 specificities were missed.

The library was prepared using 5' RACE. Sequencing relied on a NextSeq 500. The TCR library protocol attached unique molecular identifiers to individual cDNA molecules to correct for sequencing error and PCR bias. TCR alpha and beta chains were both sequenced, and the abundances of alpha and beta sequences in each sample were closely correlated with each other. As for the original processing: Decombinator V4 was used to annotate the V gene, J gene and CDR3 of the TCR sequences. Expanded TCRs were defined as changing significantly between any two time points under a Poisson model with p below 0.0001. TCR abundances were normalised to the total number of TCRs sequenced per sample and were expressed as counts per million. TRAV1-2 paired with TRAJ12, TRAJ20 or TRAJ33 defined MAIT TCRs, while TRAV10 paired with TRAJ18 defined iNKT TCRs. VDJdb, accessed on 1 November 2021, was searched for TCRs annotated for CMV, EBV and SARS-CoV-2, and TCRs annotated for more than one antigen were excluded. Using fastp trimming at Q25 and MiXCR clonotype assembly, TCRdb reanalyzed the public sequencing data and kept in-frame beta chains. Rows are unified per CDR3 protein, each entry keeping the most common DNA and genes. These V and J calls originate from TCRdb's pipeline instead of the authors' own analysis. The sample table holds 100,000 to 130,000 distinct CDR3 sequences, of which around an eighth were seen once. Clones ranked in the top ten supply around 3.1% of the sample.

This clonotype has ten or more counts. It has no known antigen specificity. Base quality data are lacking; no much larger clone is found one base away. The V and J segments used are TRBV11-3 and TRBJ2-4; 7 junctional bases match TRBD1. This receptor was taken from an adult who was a healthcare worker with PCR-confirmed SARS-CoV-2 infection or an uninfected control (not recorded which). Sequences were obtained from whole blood. The CDR3 corresponds to CASSPGTVNIQYF. The nucleotide sequence reads as follows: TGTGCCAGCAGCCCCGGGACAGTGAACATTCAGTACTTC.